One sample yielded the 11 T cell receptor beta chains listed below, sequenced in a study of graft-versus-host responses after intestinal transplantation. These receptors have no known antigen. Clones were read by immunoSEQ multiplex PCR, and TCRdb kept only the in-frame ones, dropping some. The sample has some 110,000 clones, approximately 93% seen once. The sample in question was unstimulated CD8+ T cells sorted from spleen or lymph node cells, obtained before transplant. These receptors came from a human donor who was the organ donor for an intestinal transplant.

The CDR3 region has the DNA TGTGCCAGCAGCCCCTCCGCCGACAATGAGCAGTTCTTC. Protein sequence: CASSPSADNEQFF. J is TRBJ2-1 and V is TRBV9; no definite D call. Trimming cost V 4 bases and J 5 bases, with 10 bases left between them. Germline-derived CDR1 and CDR2 are SGDLS and YYNGEE. The CDR3 spans 13 residues.

The chain links TRBV11-2 to TRBJ2-3; unclear D gene. The CDR3 has 16 residues. Germline CDR1 SGHAT, CDR2 FQNNGV. Trimming left V 5 bases short and J 3 bases short, with 18 bases between. The CDR3 sequence is CASSPLWLNETDTQYF. Written as DNA, the CDR3 is TGTGCCAGCAGCCCCCTATGGTTAAATGAGACAGATACGCAGTATTTT. Full variable domain (outside the CDR3, taken from reference TRBV11-2 and TRBJ2-3): EAGVAQSPRYKIIEKRQSVAFWCNPISGHATLYWYQQILGQGPKLLIQFQNNGVVDDSQLPKDRFSAERLKGVDSTLKIQPAKLEDSAVYLCASSPLWLNETDTQYFGPGTRLTVL.

J is TRBJ2-3 and V is TRBV10-2, with 14 positions matching TRBD2. V dropped 0 bases and J dropped 1; count of bases not matched to a gene: 6. The germline V gene has CDR1 WSHSY and CDR2 SAAADI. CDR3 length equals 19 residues. The DNA of the CDR3 is TGCGCCAGCAGTGAGTCGAGACTAGCGGGAGGGCCAGGCACAGATACGCAGTATTTT. Its protein is CASSESRLAGGPGTDTQYF.

The V and J genes are TRBV28 and TRBJ1-5, with D hard to call. This CDR3 contains 12 residues. Between the trimmed V and J ends, which lost 7 bases and 6 bases, there was a span of 10 bases. Germline assignment: CDR1 MDHEN and CDR2 SYDVKM. The CDR3 coding sequence is TGTGCCAGCACTAAAATGGGTCAGCCCCAGCATTTT. Protein sequence: CASTKMGQPQHF.

In this sample, this clone turned up a few times. This rearrangement joins TRBV6-1 to TRBJ2-7; D remains ambiguous. Between the trimmed V and J ends, which lost 5 bases and 0 bases, there was a span of 5 bases. The CDR3 length is 12 residues. The germline V gene encodes CDR1 MNHNS and CDR2 SASEGT. In DNA, the CDR3 is TGTGCCAGCAGTCGTATCTCCTACGAGCAGTACTTC. Translating gives CASSRISYEQYF.

The V call is TRBV11-2, the J call TRBJ1-6; D is unclear. Trimming took off 5 bases at V and 5 bases at J, with 10 bases between the two ends. This CDR3 comprises 14 residues. Germline CDR1 reads SGHAT; CDR2 reads FQNNGV. The CDR3 spells CASSPGHHNSPLHF. CDR3 DNA: TGTGCCAGCAGCCCCGGGCACCATAATTCACCCCTCCACTTT.

The chain links TRBV4-1 to TRBJ1-4; D might be TRBD1 (5 bases). Germline-derived CDR1 and CDR2 are MGHRA and YSYEKL. V was trimmed by 0 bases and J by 7 bases, leaving 9 bases between them. The CDR3 runs to 14 residues. The CDR3 reads CASSQDWGIEKLFF. The CDR3 DNA follows: TGCGCCAGCAGCCAAGATTGGGGGATTGAAAAACTGTTTTTT.

The V gene is TRBV5-6, the J gene TRBJ2-7; D is possibly TRBD1 or TRBD2 (5 bases each). CDR3 size: 16 residues. The V end was cut by 2 bases, the J end by 0 bases, with 15 bases between. CDR1 and CDR2 (germline): SGHDT, YYEEEE. The CDR3 spells CASSLTSWGSSYEQYF. CDR3 nucleotide sequence: TGTGCCAGCAGCTTAACTTCGTGGGGGAGCTCCTACGAGCAGTACTTC.

The J gene is TRBJ2-1, the V gene TRBV29-1; TRBD2 aligns across 8 bases. The trim removed 7 bases at V and 7 bases at J, leaving 6 bases unmatched. CDR1 is SQVTM, CDR2 ANQGSEA, per germline. This CDR3 spans 12 amino acids. The CDR3 reads CSAPGGRNEQFF. CDR3 bases: TGCAGCGCCCCGGGAGGGCGGAATGAGCAGTTCTTC.

The V and J genes are TRBV4-3 and TRBJ2-1; D perhaps matches TRBD1 (6 bases). Germline V gene sequence: CDR1 LGHNA, CDR2 YSLEER. Trimming took off 0 bases at V and 1 base at J, with 10 bases between the two ends. CDR3 length: 16 residues. The CDR3 region has the DNA TGCGCCAGCAGCCAAGATTCCGGACAGTCCTACAATGAGCAGTTCTTC. The encoded protein is CASSQDSGQSYNEQFF.

This clone was recorded a few times. The sample holds other DNA sequences that translate to the same CDR3. The chain carries TRBV13 and TRBJ1-5; 7 bases line up with TRBD1. V lost 0 bases and J lost 1; bases outside the gene matches: 0. CDR3 size: 15 residues. Germline loops: CDR1 PRHDT, CDR2 FYEKMQ (reference sequence). CDR3 sequence: CASSLGTGSNQPQHF. Here the CDR3 DNA reads TGTGCCAGCAGCTTAGGGACAGGGAGCAATCAGCCCCAGCATTTT.